This T cell receptor beta chain was captured in a study of cytomegalovirus exposure and HLA in healthy donors. Germline values: CDR1 SGHRS, CDR2 YFSETQ. The CDR3 is 14 amino acids. Trimming removed 4 bases from V and 4 bases from J; junction bases left unmatched: 6. Study conclusions and caveats: A few chains linked to CMV were shown in vitro to be specific for CMV antigens.

The PCR was carried out with 60 Vbeta primers and 13 Jbeta primers. The protocol was immunoSEQ multiplex PCR, while the TCRdb copy is restricted to in-frame clones and leaves out a portion. Found here are under 130,000 clones, 60% to 80% of them singletons; the top ten hold roughly 3%. When sampled, the donors appeared nominally healthy, though they likely had unrecorded immune exposures. In regard to this clone: The antigen is undetermined.

The source is a man aged 30-40 years in good health and CMV-seronegative. The sample consisted of PBMCs. The chain links TRBV5-1 to TRBJ1-1; 8 bases agree with TRBD1. The CDR3 loop reads CASSPQGGSTEAFF. Written as DNA, the CDR3 is TGCGCCAGCAGCCCACAGGGGGGGAGCACTGAAGCTTTCTTT.